Shown below are 24 T cell receptor delta chains from a single sample sequenced in a study of γδ T cells in repeated Plasmodium falciparum infection. TCRdb re-identified clones in the multiplex PCR reads via CATT. Of tens of thousands of delta-chain clones in the sample, about 1.5% are singletons; the top ten hold roughly 9.5%. Bulk repertoires came from Vgamma9/Vdelta2+ or Vdelta2-negative gammadelta T cells flow-sorted from PBMC. Sequenced input: gamma-delta T cells from blood. All receptors derive from a pool of human donors (malaria-infected and uninfected, not separated).

V gene TRDV1 combines with J gene TRDJ1; D may be TRDD2 (5 bases). Assignment of the J gene here rests on matching the DNA to germline, because TCRdb gives none. This CDR3 spans 20 amino acids. The V gene lost 2 bases and the J gene lost 2 bases, with 27 bases spanning the gap. CDR1 is TSWWSYY, CDR2 QGS, per germline. CDR3 sequence reads: CALGECNTPIPARETDKLIF. CDR3 DNA: TGTGCTCTTGGGGAATGCAATACCCCAATTCCTGCCCGGGAAACCGATAAACTCATCTTT.

Concerning this clone itself: Only one base separates this from a far larger clonotype, so it likely reflects a read error. The sample holds other DNA sequences that translate to the same CDR3. The CDR3 DNA reads as TGTGCTCTTGGGTTCCACCTCCACCTACGGGAGGGGGTTGGTTCCAGCGGTTATAAGCTCATCTTT. It is translated as CALGFHLHLREGVGSSGYKLIF. A V gene of TRDV1 was called, but no J gene was assigned; TRDD3 reflects the table's D call only, with no check against the DNA. This CDR3 contains 22 residues. Germline-derived CDR1 and CDR2 are TSWWSYY and QGS.

This clone was observed at least ten times. A read error likely explains this, since a far larger clone differs by one base. The sample holds other DNA sequences that translate to the same CDR3. This chain connects TRDV1 to TRDJ1; no reliable D call. The CDR3 sequence is 19 residues long. Per germline, CDR1 TSWWSYY and CDR2 QGS. The CDR3 protein is CALGELESSRSFITDKLIF. CDR3 sequence (DNA): TGTGCTCTTGGGGAACTAGAGTCGTCCCGGTCCTTTATTACCGACAAACTCATCTTT.

Only a few counts were recorded for this clone. TCRdb records a much larger clone's protein for this DNA, with a difference at residue 7 that likely arises from a read error; the protein given is the translation of the DNA. This chain joins TRDV2 and TRDJ3, with 13 bases that match TRDD3. Matching the DNA to germline supplied the J gene, which TCRdb does not give. J was trimmed by 2 bases and V by 3 bases; bases with no gene match: 18. The CDR3 loop spans 23 amino acids. The germline gives CDR1 GEAIGNYY, CDR2 EKD. In DNA, the CDR3 is TGTGCCTGTGACGCGGGGTCAGAGGTACTGGGGGATACGCCGGCCTGGGACACCCGACAGATGTTTTTC. It translates to CACDAGSEVLGDTPAWDTRQMFF.

As concerns this clone: TCRdb has a much larger clone's protein, which differs at residue 7 from the translation of this DNA, likely because of a read error; what is shown is the protein translated from the DNA. The chain combines TRDV2 with TRDJ1; D is uncertain. TCRdb leaves out the J gene; it was filled in here by matching the DNA to germline. Germline loops: CDR1 GEAIGNYY, CDR2 EKD. The germline V and J ends were trimmed by 3 bases and 1 base, with 14 bases remaining between them. The CDR3 totals 15 residues. The CDR3 DNA reads as TGTGCCTGTGACTCCATTGCTGACGCCACCGATAAACTCATCTTT. Its protein is CACDSIADATDKLIF.

The table lists this clone with a few counts. A read error likely explains this, since a far larger clone differs by one base. The chain links TRDV1 to TRDJ2; 11 nucleotides match TRDD3. TCRdb carries no J gene annotation; the J gene was assigned here by matching the DNA with germline. The CDR3 is 24 amino acids. CDR1 is TSWWSYY and CDR2 is QGS in the germline V gene. CDR3 protein: CALGEFPPVFYTGGYKGLTAQLFF. The DNA of the CDR3 is TGTGCCCTTGGGGAATTCCCACCAGTTTTCTATACTGGGGGATATAAAGGTTTGACAGCACAACTCTTCTTT.

A few counts support this clone. This DNA translates differently at residue 18 from the TCRdb protein, which is that of a much larger clone; a read error is likely, and the protein shown is the DNA's own translation. The gene calls are TRDV1 and TRDJ1, with 8 bases aligning to TRDD3. Because TCRdb records no J gene, it was assigned here through a match of the DNA to germline. CDR3 length: 22 amino acids. V lost 3 bases, J lost 6 bases, and 30 bases stayed unmatched. Germline V CDR1 and CDR2: TSWWSYY, QGS. CDR3 sequence (DNA): TGTGCTCTTGGGGAGCCCAATACAGCTCGGATACTGGGGGTCCTCCTGCCCCATAAACTCATCTTT. Its translation is CALGEPNTARILGVLLPHKLIF.

The sample holds a few counts of this clone. The likely explanation is a read error, given a far larger clone one base away. Other DNA sequences in this sample translate to the same CDR3. This chain uses TRDV1 with TRDJ1; weak D call: TRDD2 (5 bases). Assignment of the J gene here rests on matching the DNA to germline, because TCRdb gives none. The V gene lost 0 bases and the J gene lost 0 bases, with 26 bases spanning the gap. This CDR3 region has 21 residues. Per the germline V gene, CDR1 is TSWWSYY and CDR2 is QGS. In nucleotides, the CDR3 is TGTGCTCTTGGGGAACTCAAACCCTGCCGATTGATCCTAAAGTACACCGATAAACTCATCTTT. It translates to CALGELKPCRLILKYTDKLIF.

No V gene call was produced; the J gene was TRDJ1; TRDD3 reflects the table's D call only, with no check against the DNA. The CDR3 is made up of 13 amino acids. CDR3 sequence reads: CAGDKVYTDKLIF. The CDR3 DNA sequence: TGCGCGGGGGATAAAGTGTACACCGATAAACTCATCTTT.

Remarks on this clone: A read error may explain this, as a much larger clone is one base away. The V gene is TRDV1, the J gene TRDJ1; tentative D call: TRDD3 (6 bases). As TCRdb names no J gene, one was assigned here on the basis of a DNA match to germline. The CDR3 runs to 24 residues. Germline V gene sequence: CDR1 TSWWSYY, CDR2 QGS. V lost 4 bases to trimming and J lost 0 bases, with 39 bases between them. The CDR3 loop reads CALGVDEYRGDGTGGNQYTDKLIF. The CDR3 DNA sequence: TGTGCTCTTGGGGTAGACGAGTACAGAGGGGATGGTACTGGAGGAAACCAGTACACCGATAAACTCATCTTT.

The sample holds a few counts of this clone. The rearrangement joins TRDV1 to TRDJ1, with D perhaps TRDD2 (7 bases). TCRdb lists no J gene, so it was determined here by aligning the DNA to germline. The CDR3 is 24 residues long. CDR1 TSWWSYY and CDR2 QGS come from the germline V gene. Trimming removed 5 bases at V and 0 bases at J, with 40 bases between. The CDR3 DNA follows: TGTGCTCTTGGGAGGCGGGCTTCCTATAGTTTTACGGGGGAGAGCAATCAGTACACCGATAAACTCATCTTT. It codes for CALGRRASYSFTGESNQYTDKLIF.

Concerning this clone itself: A read error likely explains why the TCRdb protein, taken from a much larger clone, differs from this DNA's translation at residue 17; the protein shown is translated from the DNA. The gene calls are TRDV1 and TRDJ1; 7 bases map to TRDD3. CDR3 size: 19 residues. Per the germline V gene, CDR1 is TSWWSYY and CDR2 is QGS. The CDR3 here is CALGDIDPIRGDGGDKPIF. The DNA of the CDR3 is TGTGCTCTTGGGGATATCGATCCTATTCGGGGGGATGGAGGCGATAAACCCATCTTT.

This clone was detected a few times. TCRdb assigns this DNA the protein of a much larger clone, which departs from its translation at residue 12; this likely reflects a read error, and the protein shown comes from translating the DNA. J is TRDJ1 and V is TRDV2; D gene unclear. No J gene is reported in TCRdb; it was inferred here by comparing the DNA with germline. Germline V lookup: CDR1 GEAIGNYY, CDR2 EKD. This CDR3 region has 15 residues. CDR3 amino acids: CACDPLSPYTDRLIF. The CDR3 DNA reads as TGTGCCTGTGACCCCTTGTCCCCGTACACCGATAGACTCATCTTT.

This clone was observed a handful of times. A far larger clone is a single base away, which makes a read error likely. Distinct nucleotide sequences in the sample also encode this CDR3. This chain links TRDV1 with TRDJ1, with 12 bases that match TRDD3. This CDR3 contains 23 residues. CDR1 and CDR2 (germline): TSWWSYY, QGS. The V gene end was trimmed by 4 bases and the J gene end by 2 bases; junction bases not matched to a gene: 26. CDR3 bases: TGTGCTCTTGGGGCTCGACCTCTTCCTAATAGTCTGGGGGATACGGGTTATACCGATAAACTCATCTTT. It specifies CALGARPLPNSLGDTGYTDKLIF.

This clone has only a few counts. Translating this DNA gives a protein that differs at residue 15 from the TCRdb one, which belongs to a much larger clone; a read error is likely, and the protein shown is this translation. J is TRDJ1 and V is TRDV1; D not certain. As TCRdb names no J gene, one was assigned here on the basis of a DNA match to germline. Trimming removed 5 bases at V and 7 bases at J, with 32 bases between. CDR1 is TSWWSYY, CDR2 QGS, per germline. This CDR3 contains 19 residues. The CDR3 protein is CALGNCHYSGVQSSVKLIF. The CDR3 DNA sequence: TGTGCTCTTGGGAACTGTCACTACAGCGGTGTCCAGTCCTCCGTTAAACTCATCTTT.

Only a few counts were recorded for this clone. The germline gene is not matched at one end of the junction; a read error may be the cause. The DNA of the CDR3 is TGTGCTCTGGGGGAACTAGGAGAACCCCATAAACTGGGGGATATCACCGATAAACTCATCTTT. It specifies CALGELGEPHKLGDITDKLIF. The chain combines TRDV1 with TRDJ1; 11 bases align to TRDD3. The CDR3 has 21 residues. CDR1 TSWWSYY and CDR2 QGS come from the germline V gene.

This clone was counted a few times. The mismatch at residue 7 between this DNA's translation and the TCRdb protein of a much larger clone likely reflects a read error; the protein shown is translated from the DNA. The chain couples TRDV1 to TRDJ1; 9 bases match TRDD3. J lost 0 bases, V lost 2 bases, and 22 bases had no gene match. The CDR3 consists of 22 residues. Germline V gives CDR1 TSWWSYY, CDR2 QGS. For the CDR3, the DNA is TGTGCTCTTGGGGAAAACACCATTAAGGGGCTGGGGGATCTCCTGTACACCGATAAACTCATCTTT. Its protein is CALGENTIKGLGDLLYTDKLIF.

This clone was counted ten times or more. This chain uses TRDV1 with TRDJ1; the D gene could be TRDD2 or TRDD3 (7 bases each). The germline CDR1 and CDR2 sequences are TSWWSYY and QGS. V was clipped by 5 bases and J by 10 bases, with 41 bases between them. The CDR3 has 21 amino acids. The CDR3 spells CALGPPRPFLQDLLGMMGLIF. In nucleotides, the CDR3 is TGTGCTCTTGGGCCCCCACGGCCCTTCCTCCAAGATTTACTGGGGATGATGGGACTCATCTTT.

As concerns this clone: A far larger clone lies a single base away; this is likely a read error. V gene TRDV2 combines with J gene TRDJ2; 7 bases map to TRDD3. Here the J gene came from matching the DNA to germline, since TCRdb omits it. V lost 2 bases to trimming and J lost 2 bases; unmatched junction nucleotides: 16. The germline CDR1 and CDR2 sequences are GEAIGNYY and EKD. CDR3 length: 19 residues. The CDR3 sequence is CACDRGYLGVPPLTAQLFF. The CDR3 DNA reads as TGTGCCTGTGACAGGGGTTACCTGGGGGTCCCTCCCTTGACAGCACAACTCTTCTTT.

This clone was recorded at least ten times. This chain joins TRDV1 and TRDJ1; 7 nucleotides agree with TRDD2. V lost 2 bases, J lost 0 bases, and 15 bases stayed unmatched. This CDR3 is built from 19 residues. Per the germline V gene, CDR1 is TSWWSYY and CDR2 is QGS. The CDR3 DNA reads TGTGCTCTTGGGGAAGTTTTCCTACGATCTCCCCATTACACCGATAAACTCATCTTT. Translated, it gives CALGEVFLRSPHYTDKLIF.

This clone was recorded many times. TCRdb's entry gives the protein of a much larger clone, which mismatches this DNA's translation at residue 12, likely from a read error; the protein reported here is translated from the DNA. The chain has TRDV2 and TRDJ1, with 9 bases lining up with TRDD3. The CDR3 spans 15 residues. The trim removed 3 bases at V and 14 bases at J, leaving 18 bases unmatched. Germline CDR1 and CDR2: GEAIGNYY and EKD. Written as DNA, the CDR3 is TGTGCCTGTGACCTTCGGCTTGGGACTGGGGGACGTTTTATCTTT. It encodes CACDLRLGTGGRFIF.

As for this clone: One base separates it from a far larger clone, so it is likely a read error. The same CDR3 also results from other DNA sequences found in this sample. The chain uses TRDV1 and TRDJ1; TRDD3 matches at 12 bases. TCRdb carries no J gene annotation; the J gene was assigned here by matching the DNA with germline. V shed 5 bases and J 2 bases; nucleotides not matched to a gene: 36. Germline values: CDR1 TSWWSYY, CDR2 QGS. The CDR3 covers 26 residues. CDR3 DNA sequence: TGTGCTCTTGGGAACAACCCGCCTTCCTACCTGATCTGGGGGATACGCGAGAATGGGGAAACCGATAAACTCATCTTT. Translated, it gives CALGNNPPSYLIWGIRENGETDKLIF.

This clone was seen at least ten times. TCRdb shows a much larger clone's protein in place of this DNA's translation, and the two differ at residue 3, likely through a read error; the protein shown is translated from the DNA. This rearrangement joins TRDV2 to TRDJ1, with TRDD3 identical over 10 bases. The CDR3 is made up of 18 amino acids. Germline V gene sequence: CDR1 GEAIGNYY, CDR2 EKD. The CDR3 is CARDRVGTGGSYTDKLIF. CDR3 coding DNA: TGTGCCCGTGACCGCGTAGGTACTGGGGGATCGTACACCGATAAACTCATCTTT.

This clone has ten or more counts. A read error is the likely source, as a far larger clone sits one nucleotide away. In the same sample, other DNA sequences code for this CDR3. There is no J gene call, but TRDV1 is given as the V gene; the DNA was not compared with TRDD3, the D call given in the table. The CDR3 is 16 residues long. The germline CDR1 and CDR2 sequences are TSWWSYY and QGS. CDR3: CALGKLPTRMGSKLIF. The DNA for the CDR3 is TGTGCTCTTGGGAAACTTCCTACTAGGATGGGGAGTAAACTCATTTTT.